This T cell receptor (beta chain) originates from a study of a mutant IDH1 vaccine in newly diagnosed glioma. This CDR3 spans 14 amino acids. CDR1 and CDR2 from the germline V gene are SGHNT and YYREEE (reference sequence). Trimming left V 4 bases short and J 6 bases short, with 17 bases between. Here immunoSEQ multiplex PCR was the method, and the copy in TCRdb shows in-frame clones only, minus some. The table has around 40,000 clones, around 83% seen once. This clone counts as medium-sized. Its target is not known. The time point here: week 11, during vaccination. The content of each vaccine dose was 300 ug of mutant IDH1 20-mer peptide, and topical imiquimod accompanied it.

The chain employs TRBV5-4 and TRBJ2-7; tentatively, D is TRBD2 (5 bases). The sequences come from PBMCs, collected from a glioma patient whose treatment included an IDH1 peptide vaccine. The TCR sequence derives from a man aged 35-49 years with glioma. CDR3 sequence (DNA): TGTGCCAGCAGCGATGACAAGACTAAATCCGAGCAGTACTTC. Its translation: CASSDDKTKSEQYF.